This T cell receptor beta chain is from a study of blood T cell repertoires in COVID-19. Assay used: immunoSEQ multiplex PCR; TCRdb lists only in-frame clones, some missing. Here the sample spans roughly 45,000 clones, approximately 81% being singletons. The V end lost 5 bases, the J end lost 5 bases, and 19 bases lay between the germline ends. Germline CDR1 and CDR2: SGHVS and FQNEAQ. The CDR3 has 15 amino acids. Input material: peripheral blood. The chain links TRBV7-8 to TRBJ2-7; perhaps TRBD2 as D (6 bases). This clonotype was sampled from a woman aged 55-69 years with acute or convalescent COVID-19. The CDR3 nucleotides are TGTGCCAGCAGCAGTAGTTGGGCGGGGATCAACGAGCAGTACTTC. Protein product: CASSSSWAGINEQYF.